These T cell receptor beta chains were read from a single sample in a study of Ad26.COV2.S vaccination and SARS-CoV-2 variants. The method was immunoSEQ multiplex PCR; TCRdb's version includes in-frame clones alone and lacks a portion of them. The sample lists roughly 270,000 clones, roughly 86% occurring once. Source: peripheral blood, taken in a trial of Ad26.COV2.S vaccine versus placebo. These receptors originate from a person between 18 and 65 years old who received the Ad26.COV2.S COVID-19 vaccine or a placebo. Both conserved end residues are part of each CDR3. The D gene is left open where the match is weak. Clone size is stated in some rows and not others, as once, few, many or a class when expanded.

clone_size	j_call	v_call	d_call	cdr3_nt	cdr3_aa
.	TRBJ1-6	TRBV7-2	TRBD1	TGTGCCAGCAGCATCCTGACAGGGGCAAGGAATTCACCCCTCCACTTT	CASSILTGARNSPLHF
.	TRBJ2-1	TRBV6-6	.	TGTGCCAGCAGACCCCAGCGAGGCTCCTACAATGAGCAGTTCTTC	CASRPQRGSYNEQFF
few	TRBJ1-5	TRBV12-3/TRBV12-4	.	TGTGCCAGCAGTCCAGGGGCCGCTCAGCCCCAGCATTTT	CASSPGAAQPQHF
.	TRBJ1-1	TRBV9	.	TGTGCCAGCAGCGTACCCTCCCCCTCAGGTGGGACTGAAGCTTTCTTT	CASSVPSPSGGTEAFF
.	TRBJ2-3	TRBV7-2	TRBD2	TGTGCCAGCAGCTTACGGCGGGAGACAGATACGCAGTATTTT	CASSLRRETDTQYF
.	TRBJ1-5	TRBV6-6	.	TGTGCCAGCAGCCCCCGACATCGTGGCAATCAGCCCCAGCATTTT	CASSPRHRGNQPQHF
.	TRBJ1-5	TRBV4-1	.	TGCGCCAGCAGCCAAGGGAGCGGATCGGGCCCCTATAGCAATCAGCCCCAGCATTTT	CASSQGSGSGPYSNQPQHF
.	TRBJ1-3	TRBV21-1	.	.	CASSKVGTGNTIYF
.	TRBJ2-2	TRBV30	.	TGTGCCTGGAGTGTACGAGGACTGAAGCCCAACACCGGGGAGCTGTTTTTT	CAWSVRGLKPNTGELFF
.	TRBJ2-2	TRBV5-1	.	TGCGCCAGCAGCCCGGAAGACACCGGGGAGCTGTTTTTT	CASSPEDTGELFF
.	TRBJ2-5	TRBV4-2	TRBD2	TGTGCCAGCAGCCAAGAAAACGGGGGGGGCTCCCAAGAGACCCAGTACTTC	CASSQENGGGSQETQYF
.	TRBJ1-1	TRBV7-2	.	TGTGCCAGCAGCTTAGCGGGCGAAACGAACACTGAAGCTTTCTTT	CASSLAGETNTEAFF
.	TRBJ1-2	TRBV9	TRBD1	TGTGCCAGCAGCCCGGGACAGGGACCCTATGGCTACACCTTC	CASSPGQGPYGYTF
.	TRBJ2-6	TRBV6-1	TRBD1	TGTGCCAGCAGTGAAGTGGGGACAGGGGTTGCTGGGGCCAACGTCCTGACTTTC	CASSEVGTGVAGANVLTF
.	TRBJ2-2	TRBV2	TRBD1	TGTGCCAGCACCCCCAGTCGACAGGGCGGCGGGGAGCTGTTTTTT	CASTPSRQGGGELFF
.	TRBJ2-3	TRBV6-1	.	TGTGCCAGCAGTGAAGACCTGAAAGATACGCAGTATTTT	CASSEDLKDTQYF
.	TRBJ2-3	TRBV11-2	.	TGTGCCAGCAGCGCTGTCAAGGGACGGGGTACGCAGTATTTT	CASSAVKGRGTQYF
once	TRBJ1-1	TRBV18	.	TGTGCCAGCTCGGACGGAGAGAACACTGAAGCTTTCTTT	CASSDGENTEAFF
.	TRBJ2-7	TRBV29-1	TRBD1	TGCAGCGTACTGACAGGGGGCTCCTACGAGCAGTACTTC	CSVLTGGSYEQYF
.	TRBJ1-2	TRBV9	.	TGTGCCAGCAGCCCGGGGATCAATGGCTACACCTTC	CASSPGINGYTF
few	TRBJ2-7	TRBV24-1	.	TGTGCCACCAGTGATTTACACAGGGTTAGTATTCCCTACGAGCAGTACTTC	CATSDLHRVSIPYEQYF
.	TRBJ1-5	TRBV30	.	TGTGCCTGGAGTAGGGGGGACAATCAGCCCCAGCATTTT	CAWSRGDNQPQHF
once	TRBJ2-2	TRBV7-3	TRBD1	TGTGCCAGCAGCTTACGGGACAGGGGGCGGTATACCGGGGAGCTGTTTTTT	CASSLRDRGRYTGELFF
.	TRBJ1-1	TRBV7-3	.	TGTGCCAGCAGCTCTTCTTCGGGGTCCGCTGAAGCTTTCTTT	CASSSSSGSAEAFF
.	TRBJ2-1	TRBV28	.	TGTGCCATCCCTGGCCATGGGAATAATAATGAGCAGTTCTTC	CAIPGHGNNNEQFF
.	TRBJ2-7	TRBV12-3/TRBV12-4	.	TGTGCCAGCAGTGCGACCCTTACCTACGAGCAGTACTTC	CASSATLTYEQYF